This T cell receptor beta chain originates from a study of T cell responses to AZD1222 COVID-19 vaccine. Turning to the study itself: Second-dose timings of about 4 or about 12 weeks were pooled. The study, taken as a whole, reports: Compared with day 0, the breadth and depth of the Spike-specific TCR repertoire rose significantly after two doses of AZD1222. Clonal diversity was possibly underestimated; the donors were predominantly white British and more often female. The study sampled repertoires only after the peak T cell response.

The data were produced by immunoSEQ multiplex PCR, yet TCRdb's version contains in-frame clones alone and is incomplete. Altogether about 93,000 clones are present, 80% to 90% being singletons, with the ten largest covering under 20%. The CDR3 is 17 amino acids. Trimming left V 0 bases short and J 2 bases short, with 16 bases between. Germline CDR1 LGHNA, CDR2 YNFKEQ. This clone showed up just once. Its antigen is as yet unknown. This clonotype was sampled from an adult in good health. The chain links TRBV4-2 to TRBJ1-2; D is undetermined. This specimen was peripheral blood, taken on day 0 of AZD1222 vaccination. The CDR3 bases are TGTGCCAGCAGCCAAGACGGTGTGGGGAAGGAGAACTATGGCTACACCTTC. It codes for CASSQDGVGKENYGYTF.